This T cell receptor (beta chain) was recovered during a study of T cells in Graves' hyperthyroidism and ophthalmopathy. A word on this clonotype: Its antigen is not identified. This may be a read error, as it is one base from a much larger clone.

The source material, RNA transcripts, was used to amplify TCR beta CDR3 regions. The HTBI primer set was used in a first-round RT-PCR of the TCR CDR3. One entry per CDR3 protein, called by TCRdb with MiXCR from the multiplex PCR reads. The table shows about 510,000 distinct CDR3 sequences, with around 15% occurring only once. Fresh peripheral blood, 9.5 to 10 ml of it, supplied the PBMCs. General study findings and limits: Model output signaled ophthalmopathy a median roughly 6 months ahead of onset.

This clonotype was obtained from a woman in her forties with Graves' hyperthyroidism. Source material: blood.

CDR3 region: CASSEERDLSYNEQFF. The CDR3 nucleotides are TGTGCCAGTAGTGAGGAGCGGGATCTATCCTACAATGAGCAGTTCTTC. The chain joins TRBV27 to TRBJ2-1, with 7 bases identical to TRBD2. The length of the CDR3 is 16 residues. Germline CDR1 reads MNHEY; CDR2 reads SMNVEV (reference sequence). Trimming removed 9 bases from V and 1 base from J; junction bases left unmatched: 12.